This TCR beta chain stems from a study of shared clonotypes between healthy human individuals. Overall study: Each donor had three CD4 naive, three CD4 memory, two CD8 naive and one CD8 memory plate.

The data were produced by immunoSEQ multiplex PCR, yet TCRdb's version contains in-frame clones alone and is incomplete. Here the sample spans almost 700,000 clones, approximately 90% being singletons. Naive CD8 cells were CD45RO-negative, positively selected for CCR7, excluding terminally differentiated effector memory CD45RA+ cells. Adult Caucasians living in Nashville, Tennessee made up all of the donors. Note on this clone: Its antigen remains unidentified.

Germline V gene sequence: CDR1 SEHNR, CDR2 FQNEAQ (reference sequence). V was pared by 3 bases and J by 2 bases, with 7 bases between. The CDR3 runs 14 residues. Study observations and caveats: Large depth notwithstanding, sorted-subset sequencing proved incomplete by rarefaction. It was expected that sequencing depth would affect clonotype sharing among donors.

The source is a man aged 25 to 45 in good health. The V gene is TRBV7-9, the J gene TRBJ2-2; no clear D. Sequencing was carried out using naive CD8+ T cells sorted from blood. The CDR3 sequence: CASSFLANTGELFF. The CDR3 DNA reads TGTGCCAGCAGCTTTTTAGCCAACACCGGGGAGCTGTTTTTT.